This passage covers 18 T cell receptor beta chains from one sample sequenced in a study of blood T cells in healthy people across ages. Then a second PCR, running roughly 7 to 11 cycles, was carried out with a sample-barcoded 5' primer and a J-beta primer mix. MiXCR, applied by TCRdb to the 5' RACE reads, yields one record per CDR3 protein. The table has around 870,000 distinct CDR3 sequences, 29% seen once. Sequencing was carried out using blood. Receptors originate from a woman over 75 in good health.

Many counts were recorded for this clonotype. This chain uses TRBV11-3 with TRBJ2-4; perhaps TRBD1 as D (5 bases). V was trimmed by 5 bases and J by 5 bases, leaving 16 bases between them. Germline CDR1 is SGHNT and CDR2 is YENEEA. This CDR3 is 15 amino acids long. CDR3 sequence: CASSTSTGVENIQYF. The CDR3 coding sequence is TGTGCCAGCAGCACATCAACAGGAGTCGAAAACATTCAGTACTTC.

This clonotype was observed a few times. Being one base from a much bigger clone, this may be a read error. This chain uses TRBV6-2 or TRBV6-3 with TRBJ2-7; 9 nucleotides align to TRBD1. There are 13 residues in the CDR3. V dropped 6 bases and J dropped 7; count of bases not matched to a gene: 7. CDR1 is MNHEY, CDR2 SVGEGT, per germline. The DNA for the CDR3 is TGTGCCAGCAGCCGATACAGGGGGCGTGAGCAGTACTTC. Translation gives CASSRYRGREQYF.

This clonotype was seen only a few times. The CDR3 bases are TGTGCCAGCAGCGTGGGGGGCCGAAATTCACCCCTCCACTTT. Amino acids: CASSVGGRNSPLHF. The rearrangement uses TRBV9 and TRBJ1-6, with D possibly TRBD1 on 6 matching bases. The CDR3 has 14 amino acids. V lost 2 bases and J lost 7, with 10 bases in between. The germline V gene has CDR1 SGDLS and CDR2 YYNGEE.

This clonotype appeared a few times. The chain's CDR3 is CASSQGRPPTRAYTQYF. The CDR3 nucleotides read TGCGCCAGCAGCCAAGGCCGACCCCCAACCCGGGCCTATACGCAGTATTTT. The rearrangement links TRBV4-1 to TRBJ2-3, with D unresolved. Germline values: CDR1 MGHRA, CDR2 YSYEKL. The V end lost 1 base, the J end lost 7 bases, and 21 bases lay between the germline ends. This CDR3 comprises 17 residues.

The chain recombines TRBV2 with TRBJ1-6; no definite D call. The length of the CDR3 is 16 residues. Germline CDR1 reads SNHLY; CDR2 reads FYNNEI. V was clipped by 1 base and J by 1 base, with 8 bases between them. CDR3: CASSEESGSYNSPLHF. DNA for the CDR3: TGTGCCAGCAGTGAAGAGTCGGGGTCCTATAATTCACCCCTCCACTTT.

Concerning this clonotype: A much more abundant neighbour one base away suggests this may be a read error. The rearrangement uses TRBV5-1 and TRBJ2-1; 10 bases align to TRBD2. Germline assignment: CDR1 SGHRS and CDR2 YFSETQ. The CDR3 covers 17 residues. CDR3 DNA sequence: TGCACCAGCAGCTTGATCGTTACAGCGGGGGGGTACAATGAGCAGTTCTTC. Its translation: CTSSLIVTAGGYNEQFF.

This clonotype has ten or more counts. The germline gene is not matched at one end of the junction; a read error may be the cause. The chain joins TRBV20-1 to TRBJ2-3, with D perhaps TRBD2 (8 bases). This CDR3 comprises 17 residues. Germline CDR1 and CDR2: DFQATT and SNEGSKA (reference sequence). The CDR3 loop is CSARGGGPGGSTDTQYF. Here the CDR3 DNA reads TGCAGTGCGAGAGGGGGCGGTCCGGGGGGGAGCACAGATACGCAGTATTTT.

The chain links TRBV6-5 to TRBJ1-2; 11 bases match TRBD1. Germline V lookup: CDR1 MNHEY, CDR2 SVGAGI. This CDR3 region has 17 residues. The V and J ends lost 0 bases and 8 bases, in that order; junction bases with no gene match: 11. The CDR3 DNA reads TGTGCCAGCAGTTACTCGATTGCCGGGACAGGGGGTGGGGGCTACACCTTC. Amino acid sequence: CASSYSIAGTGGGGYTF.

Many counts were recorded for this clonotype. This chain uses TRBV27 with TRBJ2-1; no definite D call. V dropped 1 base and J dropped 1 base, with 5 bases sitting between them. Germline V lookup: CDR1 MNHEY, CDR2 SMNVEV (reference sequence). The CDR3 runs 14 residues. In nucleotides, the CDR3 is TGTGCCAGCAGTTTATGGGGATCCTACAATGAGCAGTTCTTC. Its translation is CASSLWGSYNEQFF.

This clonotype was detected a few times. The chain has TRBV18 and TRBJ1-1, with D possibly being TRBD1 (6 bases). CDR3 length: 13 residues. The germline V gene encodes CDR1 KGHSH and CDR2 LQKENI. Trimming left V 6 bases short and J 3 bases short, with 11 bases between. The CDR3 sequence is CASSGGQHTEAFF. CDR3 coding DNA: TGTGCCAGCTCGGGGGGGCAACACACTGAAGCTTTCTTT.

This clonotype was observed at least ten times. The rearrangement joins TRBV20-1 to TRBJ2-6; 7 bases are shared with TRBD1. Trimming removed 1 base from V and 0 bases from J; junction bases left unmatched: 9. Germline V gene data show CDR1 as DFQATT and CDR2 as SNEGSKA (reference sequence). CDR3 size: 18 residues. The CDR3 DNA follows: TGCAGTGCTAGAGCGAGGGGGCCCTTCGACTCTGGGGCCAACGTCCTGACTTTC. Translated, it gives CSARARGPFDSGANVLTF.

As to this clonotype: Since a much larger clone is just one base distant, this may be a read error. The J gene is TRBJ2-3, the V gene TRBV6-2 or TRBV6-3; D call uncertain. CDR1 is MNHEY, CDR2 SVGEGT, per germline. V shed 6 bases and J shed 8 bases, with 12 bases lying between them. The CDR3 totals 12 residues. The CDR3 sequence: CASRGPRGTQYF. CDR3 DNA sequence: TGTGCCAGCAGAGGGCCACGAGGTACGCAGTATTTT.

The J gene is TRBJ2-7, the V gene TRBV12-3 or TRBV12-4; no clear D gene. CDR3 length equals 16 residues. V lost 3 bases and J 1 base, leaving 16 bases between the germline ends. The DNA of the CDR3 is TGTGCCAGCAGTTTTAGATCGGACGGATTGTCCTACGAGCAGTACTTC. This translates into CASSFRSDGLSYEQYF.

There are many counts of this clonotype. The chain links TRBV7-2 to TRBJ1-2; D uncertain. V was cut by 2 bases and J by 7 bases, with 11 bases left in between. The CDR3 is 13 residues long. The germline CDR1 and CDR2 sequences are SGHTA and FQGNSA. CDR3 coding DNA: TGTGCCAGCAGCTTACGTGGGGAGGGTGGCTACACCTTC. This encodes CASSLRGEGGYTF.

This clonotype has at least ten counts. The chain recombines TRBV5-5 with TRBJ1-2; D possibly corresponds to TRBD1 (5 bases). The CDR3 is made up of 14 amino acids. The germline CDR1 and CDR2 sequences are SGHKS and YYEKEE (reference sequence). Trimming stripped 3 bases from V and 5 bases from J, with 14 bases between. This CDR3 is CASSSPLRGYGYTF. The CDR3, as DNA: TGTGCCAGCAGCTCCCCGCTGCGGGGGTATGGCTACACCTTC.

This clonotype was detected only a few times. The chain has TRBV10-3 and TRBJ1-1; D remains ambiguous. CDR3 length: 12 amino acids. The V gene's germline CDR1 is ENHRY and CDR2 SYGVKD. The germline V and J ends were trimmed by 4 bases and 7 bases, with 10 bases remaining between them. This chain's CDR3 is CAISGLGNEAFF. The DNA of the CDR3 is TGTGCCATCAGTGGTCTGGGGAATGAAGCTTTCTTT.

This clonotype was picked up a small number of times. This sequence joins TRBV20-1 and TRBJ1-1; possibly TRBD1 for D (5 bases). The CDR3 spans 16 residues. V dropped 0 bases and J dropped 5 bases, with 19 bases sitting between them. CDR1 and CDR2 (germline): DFQATT, SNEGSKA (reference sequence). CDR3 loop: CSARDDLESRGTEAFF. CDR3 bases: TGCAGTGCTAGAGATGATCTAGAGAGTAGGGGAACTGAAGCTTTCTTT.

This chain connects TRBV6-2 or TRBV6-3 to TRBJ1-5; tentative D call: TRBD1 (5 bases). Trimming stripped 6 bases from V and 0 bases from J, with 30 bases between. CDR1 and CDR2 (germline): MNHEY, SVGEGT. The CDR3 totals 21 residues. CDR3 coding DNA: TGTGCCAGCAGACGCAAATTTGGCCCGGACAAGGACGGTTATAGCAATCAGCCCCAGCATTTT. It yields the protein CASRRKFGPDKDGYSNQPQHF.